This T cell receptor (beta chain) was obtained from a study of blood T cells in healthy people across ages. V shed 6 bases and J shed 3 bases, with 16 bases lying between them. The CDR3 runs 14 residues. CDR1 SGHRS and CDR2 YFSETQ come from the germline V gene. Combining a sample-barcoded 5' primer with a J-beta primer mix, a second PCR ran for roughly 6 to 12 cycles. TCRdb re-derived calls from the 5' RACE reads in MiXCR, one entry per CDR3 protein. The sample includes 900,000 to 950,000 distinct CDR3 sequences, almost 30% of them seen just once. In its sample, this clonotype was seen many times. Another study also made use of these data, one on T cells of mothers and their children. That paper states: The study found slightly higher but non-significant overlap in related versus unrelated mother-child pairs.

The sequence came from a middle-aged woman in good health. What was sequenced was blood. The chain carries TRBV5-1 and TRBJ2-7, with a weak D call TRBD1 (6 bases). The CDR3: CASTLTTGNYEQYF. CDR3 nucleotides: TGCGCCAGCACGCTAACGACAGGAAACTACGAGCAGTACTTC.